The T cell receptor (beta chain) under discussion was sequenced for a study of CD8+ T cells in alopecia areata. Only a few counts were recorded for this clone. Extraction of RNA preceded its reverse transcription into cDNA, which served as the sequencing template. Clones were sequenced by immunoSEQ multiplex PCR, and TCRdb holds only the in-frame ones, with some missing. The sample shows more than 95,000 clones, more than 35% of them seen only once. Between the trimmed V and J ends, which lost 8 bases and 7 bases, there was a span of 13 bases. The germline CDR1 and CDR2 sequences are SGHRS and YFSETQ. The CDR3 loop spans 11 amino acids.

The source of this sequence is a human donor with alopecia areata. The sample taken for sequencing was CD4+ T cells sorted from blood. The gene calls are TRBV5-1 and TRBJ2-7, with D possibly TRBD2 on 6 matching bases. Written as DNA, the CDR3 is TGCGCCAGTGGAAGAGGAGGGGAGCAGTACTTC. This sequence encodes CASGRGGEQYF.